These T cell receptor beta chains were read from a single sample in a study of blood T cell repertoires in COVID-19. The method was immunoSEQ multiplex PCR; TCRdb's version includes in-frame clones alone and lacks a portion of them. The table has roughly 100,000 clones, approximately 80% seen once; the top ten hold 9.8%. The sequenced material came from peripheral blood. Receptors originate from a man between 60 and 75 years old with active or convalescent COVID-19. Each CDR3 is given with its conserved first and last residue. Fields, in order: clone size, J gene, V gene, CDR3 protein. Expanded clones get a size class; other rows say once, few or many, or leave the size out.

>once|TRBJ1-6|TRBV11-3
CASSFGTGPRNSPLHF
>-|TRBJ2-7|TRBV15
CATRKSGSSYEQYF
>-|TRBJ1-5|TRBV29-1
CSVADRGNQPQHF
>-|TRBJ2-2|TRBV15
CATRPGVNTGELFF
>-|TRBJ1-1|TRBV11-3
CASSSRDRGLGNTEAFF
>few|TRBJ2-4|TRBV6-6
CASTKTGQKNIQYF
>-|TRBJ1-4|TRBV11-3
CASSSRTGGHEKLFF
>-|TRBJ2-3|TRBV7-9
CASSGTSGGSTDTQYF
>-|TRBJ2-7|TRBV4-1
CASSQDRGTSGRRRDEQYF
>-|TRBJ1-1|TRBV3-1/TRBV3-2
CASSAYRGTEAFF
>-|TRBJ1-1|TRBV7-9
CASSPLRTPGTVNTEAFF
>-|TRBJ2-4|TRBV4-1
CASSPQGQLAKNIQYF
>-|TRBJ1-4|TRBV28
CASRRTGLANEKLFF
>-|TRBJ2-3|TRBV10-3
CAISESAGTSTDTQYF
>once|TRBJ1-4|TRBV28
CASSFLGAWEKLFF
>once|TRBJ2-2|TRBV18
CASSQNDRGTGELFF
>-|TRBJ2-2|TRBV18
CASSPRTVNTGELFF
>-|TRBJ1-6|TRBV4-1
CASSQGTGDDSPLHF
>-|TRBJ2-2|TRBV18
CASSPLPGLANSKGELFF
>-|TRBJ2-1|TRBV19
CASSILAAYNEQFF
>-|TRBJ2-1|TRBV10-3
CAASSGRAGDEQFF
>-|TRBJ2-7|TRBV5-3
CARSLPSILAGVNYEQYF
>-|TRBJ1-1|TRBV19
CASSPQSTGGTEAFF
>-|TRBJ1-5|TRBV19
CASRPMNSNQPQHF
>-|TRBJ1-2|TRBV28
CASSLRPGTGGRGYTF
>few|TRBJ2-7|TRBV7-2
CASTRDYRYEQYF
>-|TRBJ2-7|TRBV7-3
CASSLDFGPGREQYF
>many|TRBJ1-2|TRBV28
CASSIPGAGYGYTF
>-|TRBJ1-2|TRBV7-2
CASSLVGSEGSYTF
>-|TRBJ2-5|TRBV9
CASSVRAGGNQETQYF
>-|TRBJ2-1|TRBV18
CASLAGEGYNEQFF
>-|TRBJ2-7|TRBV30
CAWTLAGVGYEQYF
>-|TRBJ2-1|TRBV6-8
CASSFGGNEQFF
>-|TRBJ2-1|TRBV10-2
CASSQGSPREQFF
>-|TRBJ2-5|TRBV24-1
CATSESRRGETQYF
>once|TRBJ1-2|TRBV27
CASSLRGNYGYTF
>-|TRBJ1-5|TRBV30
CAWSPGGENQPQHF
>-|TRBJ1-1|TRBV28
CASSLAGYTEAFF
>-|TRBJ1-2|TRBV7-9
CASSPARGGYTF
>few|TRBJ2-2|TRBV10-2
CASTITGELFF
>-|TRBJ1-1|TRBV28
CASSLVRTEAFF
>-|TRBJ1-1|TRBV19
CASSSTGMNTEAFF